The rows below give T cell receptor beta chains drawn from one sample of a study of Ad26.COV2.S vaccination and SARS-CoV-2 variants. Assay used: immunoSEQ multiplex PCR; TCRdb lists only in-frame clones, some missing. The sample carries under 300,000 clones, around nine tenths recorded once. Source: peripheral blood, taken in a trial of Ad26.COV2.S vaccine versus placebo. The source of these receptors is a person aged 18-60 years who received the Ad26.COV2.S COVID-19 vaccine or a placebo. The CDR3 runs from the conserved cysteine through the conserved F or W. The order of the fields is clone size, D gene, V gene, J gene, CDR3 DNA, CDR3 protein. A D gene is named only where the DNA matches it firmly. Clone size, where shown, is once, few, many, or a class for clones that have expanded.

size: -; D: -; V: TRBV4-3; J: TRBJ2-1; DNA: TGCGCCAGCAGCCACGGGATGACCCGGGAGCCCCGGGATGAGCAGTTCTTC; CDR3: CASSHGMTREPRDEQFF
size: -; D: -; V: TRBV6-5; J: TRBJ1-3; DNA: TGTGCCAGCAGTAGAGGGGGAGCCTCTGGAAACACCATATATTTT; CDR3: CASSRGGASGNTIYF
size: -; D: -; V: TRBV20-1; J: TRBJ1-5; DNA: TGCAGTGCTAGTAACGGAGACAATCAGCCCCAGCATTTT; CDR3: CSASNGDNQPQHF
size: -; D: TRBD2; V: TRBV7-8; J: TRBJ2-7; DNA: TGTGCCAGCAGCCGTTCTAGCGGGGGACCCTACGAGCAGTACTTC; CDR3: CASSRSSGGPYEQYF
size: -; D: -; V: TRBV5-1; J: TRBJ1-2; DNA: TGCGCCAGCAGCGTTTACGGAGACTATGGCTACACCTTC; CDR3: CASSVYGDYGYTF
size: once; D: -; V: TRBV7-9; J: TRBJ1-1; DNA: TGTGCCAGCAGCTTAGGGTGGGGAAACACTGAAGCTTTCTTT; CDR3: CASSLGWGNTEAFF
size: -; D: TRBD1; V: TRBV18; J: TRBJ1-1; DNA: TGTGCCAGCTCCCTCCCGGGGACAGGGACTGAAGCTTTCTTT; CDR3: CASSLPGTGTEAFF
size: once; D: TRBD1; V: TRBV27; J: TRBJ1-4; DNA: TGTGCCAGCAGTTTATTCCAGGGGGCCAGTGAAAAACTGTTTTTT; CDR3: CASSLFQGASEKLFF
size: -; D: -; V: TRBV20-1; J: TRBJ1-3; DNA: TGCAGTGCTAGTAGGCTGATCTCTGGAAACACCATATATTTT; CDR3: CSASRLISGNTIYF
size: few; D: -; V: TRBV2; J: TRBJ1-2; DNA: TGTGCCAGCAGTGAAATTGTAAGCCGGGGAGGCTACACCTTC; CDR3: CASSEIVSRGGYTF
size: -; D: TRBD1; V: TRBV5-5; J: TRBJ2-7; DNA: TGTGCCAGCAGCTTGGCCTTGAGTGCAGGGGGCTACGAGCAGTACTTC; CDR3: CASSLALSAGGYEQYF
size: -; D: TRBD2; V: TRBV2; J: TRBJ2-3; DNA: TGTGCCAGCTCTAGTCAGAGGGGGACTAGCGGGAGGCCTAGCACAGATACGCAGTATTTT; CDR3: CASSSQRGTSGRPSTDTQYF
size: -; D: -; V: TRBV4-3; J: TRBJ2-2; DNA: TGCGCCAGCAGCCAAGATCGGGGGGGTCGGGACAGTGAGCTGTTTTTT; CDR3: CASSQDRGGRDSELFF
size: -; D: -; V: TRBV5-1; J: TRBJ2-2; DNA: TGCGCCAGCGGTTTCCAGGGGACGAACACCGGGGAGCTGTTTTTT; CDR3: CASGFQGTNTGELFF
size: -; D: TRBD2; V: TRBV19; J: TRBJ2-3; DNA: TGTGCCAGTAGTATATGGCTAGCGGGACCCTCCACAGATACGCAGTATTTT; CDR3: CASSIWLAGPSTDTQYF